A selection of T cell receptor beta chains follows, all from one sample in a study of CD8 T cells in ankylosing spondylitis. TCRdb re-analysed the 5' RACE reads in MiXCR, keeping a single row per CDR3 protein. The repertoire holds 300,000 to 350,000 distinct CDR3 sequences, with 11% as singletons. The specimen was blood, either unsorted or a sorted T cell fraction (not recorded which). These receptors all stem from a female donor with ankylosing spondylitis or in good health (not recorded which). The CDR3 runs from the conserved cysteine through the conserved F or W. D genes are given only for firm matches. Clone size is stated in some rows and not others, as once, few, many or a class when expanded.

v_gene: TRBV4-1; abundance: few; d_gene: .; j_gene: TRBJ1-1; len: 15; CDR3aa: CASSVPGMMNTEAFF; CDR3nt: TGCGCCAGCAGCGTTCCAGGAATGATGAACACTGAAGCTTTCTTT
v_gene: TRBV15; abundance: few; d_gene: TRBD1; j_gene: TRBJ1-2; len: 17; CDR3aa: CATSTRDRGQLNYGYTF; CDR3nt: TGTGCCACCAGCACCCGGGACAGGGGGCAGCTAAACTATGGCTACACCTTC
v_gene: TRBV20-1; abundance: many; d_gene: .; j_gene: TRBJ2-7; len: 13; CDR3aa: CSASGGPRYEQYF; CDR3nt: TGCAGTGCTAGTGGGGGTCCCCGATACGAGCAGTACTTC
v_gene: TRBV20-1; abundance: many; d_gene: .; j_gene: TRBJ2-2; len: 15; CDR3aa: CSALSGGFNTGELFF; CDR3nt: TGCAGTGCTCTCTCGGGCGGGTTTAACACCGGGGAGCTGTTTTTT
v_gene: TRBV24-1; abundance: many; d_gene: .; j_gene: TRBJ1-5; len: 13; CDR3aa: CATSDVGNQPQHF; CDR3nt: TGTGCCACCAGTGACGTGGGGAATCAGCCCCAGCATTTT
v_gene: TRBV6-2/TRBV6-3; abundance: .; d_gene: TRBD2; j_gene: TRBJ2-1; len: 13; CDR3aa: CASSYGLAGRPFF; CDR3nt: TGTGCCAGCAGTTACGGACTAGCCGGACGGCCGTTCTTC
v_gene: TRBV7-2; abundance: few; d_gene: TRBD2; j_gene: TRBJ2-3; len: 17; CDR3aa: CASSGGAPGLAIDTQYF; CDR3nt: TGTGCCAGCAGCGGGGGCGCTCCTGGACTAGCAATAGATACGCAGTATTTT
v_gene: TRBV27; abundance: few; d_gene: TRBD2; j_gene: TRBJ2-3; len: 16; CDR3aa: CASSPVGGGVTDTQYF; CDR3nt: TGTGCCAGCAGCCCCGTGGGCGGGGGTGTGACAGATACGCAGTATTTT
v_gene: TRBV7-8; abundance: once; d_gene: TRBD2; j_gene: TRBJ2-5; len: 19; CDR3aa: CASSLGFWRRGRYQETQYF; CDR3nt: TGTGCCAGCAGCTTAGGCTTTTGGAGGCGGGGGAGGTACCAAGAGACCCAGTACTTC
v_gene: TRBV7-9; abundance: few; d_gene: .; j_gene: TRBJ1-2; len: 16; CDR3aa: CASSRTGGYNNYGYTF; CDR3nt: TGTGCCAGCAGCCGTACGGGGGGATACAATAACTATGGCTACACCTTC
v_gene: TRBV28; abundance: many; d_gene: .; j_gene: TRBJ2-7; len: 12; CDR3aa: CASRVSAAEQYF; CDR3nt: TGTGCCAGCCGGGTTTCGGCAGCAGAGCAGTACTTC
v_gene: TRBV11-3; abundance: few; d_gene: TRBD2; j_gene: TRBJ2-7; len: 18; CDR3aa: CASSLPRGTSGRLYEQYF; CDR3nt: TGTGCCAGCAGCTTACCCCGGGGGACGAGCGGGAGGTTATACGAGCAGTACTTC
v_gene: TRBV12-3/TRBV12-4; abundance: many; d_gene: TRBD2; j_gene: TRBJ2-7; len: 15; CDR3aa: CASIGSGRGLGEQYF; CDR3nt: TGTGCCAGCATTGGGAGCGGGAGGGGCTTGGGAGAGCAGTACTTC
v_gene: TRBV5-6; abundance: many; d_gene: .; j_gene: TRBJ1-1; len: 13; CDR3aa: CASSLWSNTEAFF; CDR3nt: TGTGCCAGCAGCTTGTGGTCGAACACTGAAGCTTTCTTT
v_gene: TRBV20-1; abundance: many; d_gene: .; j_gene: TRBJ2-7; len: 12; CDR3aa: CSAGDLMDEQYF; CDR3nt: TGCAGTGCTGGAGACCTCATGGACGAGCAGTACTTC
v_gene: TRBV20-1; abundance: many; d_gene: .; j_gene: TRBJ2-1; len: 13; CDR3aa: CSARELTSQGQFF; CDR3nt: TGCAGTGCTAGAGAGTTGACAAGCCAGGGGCAGTTCTTC
v_gene: TRBV24-1; abundance: many; d_gene: TRBD1; j_gene: TRBJ2-1; len: 13; CDR3aa: CATSSDRVNEQFF; CDR3nt: TGTGCCACCAGCTCGGACAGGGTAAATGAGCAGTTCTTC
v_gene: TRBV10-3; abundance: .; d_gene: .; j_gene: TRBJ2-1; len: 12; CDR3aa: CAISEKDNEQFF; CDR3nt: TGTGCCATCAGTGAGAAGGACAATGAGCAGTTCTTC
v_gene: TRBV6-1; abundance: many; d_gene: .; j_gene: TRBJ1-1; len: 17; CDR3aa: CASSFLTGLLPNTEAFF; CDR3nt: TGTGCCAGCAGCTTTTTGACAGGCCTTTTACCGAACACTGAAGCTTTCTTT
v_gene: TRBV20-1; abundance: few; d_gene: TRBD2; j_gene: TRBJ2-3; len: 16; CDR3aa: CSARDLLAGGVDTQYF; CDR3nt: TGCAGTGCTAGAGATCTACTAGCGGGGGGAGTAGATACGCAGTATTTT
v_gene: TRBV20-1; abundance: .; d_gene: .; j_gene: TRBJ2-1; len: 14; CDR3aa: CSAVHRTYYNEQFF; CDR3nt: TGCAGTGCTGTTCACAGAACCTACTACAATGAGCAGTTCTTC
v_gene: TRBV11-1; abundance: many; d_gene: .; j_gene: TRBJ2-4; len: 20; CDR3aa: CASSVPNGPQVPVAKNIQYF; CDR3nt: TGTGCCAGCAGCGTCCCCAACGGTCCGCAGGTCCCCGTGGCCAAAAACATTCAGTACTTC
v_gene: TRBV29-1; abundance: .; d_gene: .; j_gene: TRBJ1-4; len: 13; CDR3aa: CSVLRAAGSGLFF; CDR3nt: TGCAGCGTTCTTAGAGCAGCCGGCTCTGGACTGTTTTTT
v_gene: TRBV20-1; abundance: many; d_gene: TRBD2; j_gene: TRBJ2-2; len: 16; CDR3aa: CSARGTSGGDTGELFF; CDR3nt: TGCAGTGCTAGAGGCACTAGCGGGGGGGACACCGGGGAGCTGTTTTTT
v_gene: TRBV20-1; abundance: .; d_gene: .; j_gene: TRBJ2-2; len: 14; CDR3aa: CSARDSDMTGELFF; CDR3nt: TGCAGTGCTAGAGATTCGGACATGACCGGGGAGCTGTTTTTT
v_gene: TRBV10-3; abundance: few; d_gene: .; j_gene: TRBJ1-3; len: 16; CDR3aa: CAISESYGGSGNTIYF; CDR3nt: TGTGCCATCAGTGAGTCGTACGGGGGCTCTGGAAACACCATATATTTT
v_gene: TRBV27; abundance: many; d_gene: .; j_gene: TRBJ1-5; len: 13; CDR3aa: CASRRQDNQPQHF; CDR3nt: TGTGCCAGCCGCAGACAGGACAATCAGCCCCAGCATTTT
v_gene: TRBV20-1; abundance: many; d_gene: TRBD2; j_gene: TRBJ2-7; len: 13; CDR3aa: CSAAPGLPSEQYF; CDR3nt: TGCAGTGCTGCACCGGGACTACCTTCCGAGCAGTACTTC